Listed below are T cell receptor beta chains from one sample, sequenced in a study of control samples from healthy donors and cancer patients. Data came from immunoSEQ multiplex PCR; TCRdb stores just in-frame clones and leaves some out. This sample has about 83,000 clones, with roughly 91% found just once. The specimen sequenced was blood. These receptor sequences come from a man aged 45-65 years in good health. The CDR3 runs from the conserved cysteine through the conserved F or W. A D gene is named only where the DNA matches it firmly. The size entry is marked missing in some rows and otherwise reads once, few, many or a size class.

D gene	J gene	V gene	clone size	CDR3 protein	CDR3 DNA
TRBD1	TRBJ1-6	TRBV18	-	CASSQTGRNSPLHF	TGTGCCAGCTCACAGACAGGGCGTAATTCACCCCTCCACTTT
-	TRBJ2-5	TRBV6-1	-	CASSESGPGTQYF	TGTGCCAGCAGTGAATCGGGACCTGGGACCCAGTACTTC
TRBD1	TRBJ1-4	TRBV2	-	CASSGQGLGNEKLFF	TGTGCCAGCTCCGGACAGGGCCTAGGTAATGAAAAACTGTTTTTT
TRBD1	TRBJ1-5	TRBV15	once	CATSRGGVGQSNQPQHF	TGTGCCACCAGCAGAGGGGGTGTGGGACAGTCGAATCAGCCCCAGCATTTT
-	TRBJ2-1	TRBV30	-	CAWSVGVYEQFF	TGTGCCTGGAGTGTAGGGGTATATGAGCAGTTCTTC
-	TRBJ1-2	TRBV7-6	-	CASSLEFRFWAAYGYTF	TGTGCCAGCAGCTTAGAATTCAGGTTTTGGGCTGCCTATGGCTACACCTTC
TRBD1	TRBJ1-1	TRBV7-9	-	CASSPGQGNTEAFF	TGTGCCAGCAGCCCAGGACAGGGGAACACTGAAGCTTTCTTT
TRBD1	TRBJ1-5	TRBV10-1	-	CASRRDRGKRFGNQPQHF	TGCGCCAGCAGACGAGACAGGGGGAAAAGATTTGGCAATCAGCCCCAGCATTTT
-	TRBJ1-2	TRBV27	-	CASSLARVPGSYGYTF	TGTGCCAGCAGTTTAGCCCGTGTCCCTGGCAGCTATGGCTACACCTTC
-	TRBJ1-5	TRBV12-3/TRBV12-4	-	CASRAGGNQPQHF	TGTGCCAGCAGGGCAGGAGGCAATCAGCCCCAGCATTTT
-	TRBJ1-2	TRBV7-2	-	CASSPREQTYGYTF	TGTGCCAGCAGCCCCCGGGAGCAAACTTATGGCTACACCTTC
-	TRBJ1-2	TRBV5-1	once	CASSLDGHYGYTF	TGCGCCAGCAGCTTGGATGGCCACTATGGCTACACCTTC
TRBD1	TRBJ2-5	TRBV9	once	CASSGDSGETQYF	TGTGCCAGCAGCGGGGACAGCGGAGAGACCCAGTACTTC
-	TRBJ1-1	TRBV25-1	-	CASQPSAGRNTEAFF	TGTGCCAGCCAACCTAGCGCAGGACGGAACACTGAAGCTTTCTTT
-	TRBJ1-1	TRBV30	-	CAWSGTTNTEAFF	TGTGCCTGGAGTGGGACTACGAACACTGAAGCTTTCTTT
-	TRBJ1-1	TRBV3-1/TRBV3-2	-	CASSQVIRGGTEAFF	TGTGCCAGCAGCCAAGTGATTCGGGGAGGGACTGAAGCTTTCTTT
-	TRBJ1-1	TRBV4-1	-	CASNLGGNTEAFF	TGCGCCAGCAATCTCGGGGGGAACACTGAAGCTTTCTTT
-	TRBJ1-5	TRBV7-9	-	CASSLGIGVNQPQHF	TGTGCCAGCAGCTTAGGAATCGGGGTAAATCAGCCCCAGCATTTT
-	TRBJ2-7	TRBV7-9	-	CASSPGTDEQYF	TGTGCCAGCAGCCCCGGGACGGACGAGCAGTACTTC
-	TRBJ1-2	TRBV7-2	-	CASSPTGGGYTF	TGTGCCAGCAGCCCGACGGGCGGTGGCTACACCTTC
-	TRBJ1-2	TRBV24-1	-	CATSDEGGSSRGYTF	TGTGCCACCAGTGATGAGGGGGGCAGTTCTCGGGGCTACACCTTC
-	TRBJ1-5	TRBV6-5	-	CASRSGVGNQPQHF	TGTGCCAGCAGGTCGGGGGTTGGTAATCAGCCCCAGCATTTT
-	TRBJ1-1	TRBV6-6	-	CASSYSTNTEAFF	TGTGCCAGCAGTTACTCTACTAACACTGAAGCTTTCTTT
TRBD1	TRBJ1-2	TRBV3-1/TRBV3-2	-	CASSLQDRGEGYTF	TGTGCCAGCAGCCTGCAGGACAGGGGAGAAGGCTACACCTTC
-	TRBJ1-2	TRBV10-3	-	CAISESDGGLLYGYTF	TGTGCCATCAGTGAGTCGGATGGGGGGCTTCTATATGGCTACACCTTC
-	TRBJ2-3	TRBV19	-	CASSSGAGVTQYF	TGTGCCAGTAGTTCCGGGGCCGGGGTTACGCAGTATTTT
-	TRBJ1-1	TRBV5-5	-	CASSLTDYTEAFF	TGTGCCAGCAGTTTAACTGACTACACTGAAGCTTTCTTT
-	TRBJ1-4	TRBV19	-	CASSIGRSRTATNEKLFF	TGTGCCAGTAGTATTGGCCGTTCTAGGACAGCAACTAATGAAAAACTGTTTTTT
TRBD1	TRBJ2-7	TRBV6-1	-	CASSERQGWATYNEQYF	TGTGCCAGCAGTGAGCGACAGGGTTGGGCTACCTACAACGAGCAGTACTTC
TRBD2	TRBJ2-7	TRBV5-1	-	CASSLISGGNYEQYF	TGCGCCAGCAGCTTAATTAGCGGGGGGAATTACGAGCAGTACTTC
-	TRBJ1-1	TRBV7-2	-	CASSLVGRAEAFF	TGTGCCAGCAGCTTAGTCGGAAGGGCTGAAGCTTTCTTT
TRBD1	TRBJ1-2	TRBV6-1	-	CASSEPPGGPYGYTF	TGTGCCAGCAGTGAGCCCCCAGGGGGGCCCTATGGCTACACCTTC
-	TRBJ1-4	TRBV6-5	-	CASRGRANEKLFF	TGTGCCAGCAGAGGGCGGGCTAATGAAAAACTGTTTTTT
-	TRBJ1-6	TRBV30	once	CAWRGLEGSPLHF	TGTGCCTGGAGGGGGCTCGAGGGCTCACCCCTCCACTTT
-	TRBJ1-1	TRBV9	-	CASSVGRNTEAFF	TGTGCCAGCAGCGTAGGGAGGAACACTGAAGCTTTCTTT
-	TRBJ2-7	TRBV15	-	CATSRERVYEQYF	TGTGCCACCAGCAGAGAACGAGTGTACGAGCAGTACTTC
-	TRBJ1-2	TRBV4-1	-	CASSQDGARAYGYTF	TGCGCCAGCAGCCAAGATGGGGCCAGGGCCTATGGCTACACCTTC
-	TRBJ1-1	TRBV10-3	-	CAISETLANTEAFF	TGTGCCATCAGTGAGACGCTAGCCAACACTGAAGCTTTCTTT
-	TRBJ1-1	TRBV6-2/TRBV6-3	-	CASSYHLQQVLNTEAFF	TGTGCCAGCAGTTACCACCTACAACAGGTCTTGAACACTGAAGCTTTCTTT
TRBD1	TRBJ2-7	TRBV5-6	-	CASQGAAYEQYF	TGTGCCAGCCAGGGGGCCGCCTACGAGCAGTACTTC
-	TRBJ2-1	TRBV7-2	-	CASSSPGRAGASSYNEQFF	TGTGCCAGCAGCTCCCCCGGGCGGGCGGGGGCCTCCTCCTACAATGAGCAGTTCTTC
-	TRBJ1-5	TRBV6-1	-	CASSEPPGPKVAQPQHF	TGTGCCAGCAGTGAGCCTCCCGGCCCTAAGGTGGCTCAGCCCCAGCATTTT
-	TRBJ2-5	TRBV24-1	-	CATSDPELQETQYF	TGTGCCACCAGTGACCCGGAGCTTCAGGAGACCCAGTACTTC
TRBD2	TRBJ2-3	TRBV11-2	-	CASSPLAVSTDTQYF	TGTGCCAGCAGCCCCCTAGCGGTCAGCACAGATACGCAGTATTTT
-	TRBJ1-1	TRBV14	once	CASSPGPKNTEAFF	TGTGCCAGCAGCCCGGGACCGAAGAACACTGAAGCTTTCTTT
-	TRBJ2-2	TRBV11-2	-	CASSLRGGSRPATGELFF	TGTGCCAGCAGCTTAAGGGGGGGGAGCAGGCCCGCCACCGGGGAGCTGTTTTTT
-	TRBJ1-2	TRBV5-4	-	CASSLAGGHGYTF	TGTGCCAGCAGCTTGGCGGGGGGACATGGCTACACCTTC
-	TRBJ2-7	TRBV29-1	-	CSAEWGRGEQYF	TGCAGCGCCGAATGGGGGCGAGGAGAGCAGTACTTC
TRBD1	TRBJ1-2	TRBV27	-	CASSSGGPYGYTF	TGTGCCAGCAGTTCAGGGGGTCCCTACGGCTACACCTTC
TRBD1	TRBJ1-2	TRBV4-2	once	CASSQLTGQGVNYGYTF	TGTGCCAGCAGCCAACTAACGGGACAGGGGGTAAACTATGGCTACACCTTC
-	TRBJ2-1	TRBV18	once	CASSSTRGEQFF	TGTGCCAGCTCATCGACTAGGGGTGAGCAGTTCTTC